The sample holds a few counts of the clone carrying this T cell receptor beta chain. Its antigen remains unknown. The sample belongs to a study of blood T cells in healthy people across ages. At the level of the study: Capture by template switching was about one barcoded beta molecule per two T cells. General observations from the study: There were more naive CD4+ cells and higher diversity in long-lived donors than in aged donors.

Through a sample-barcoded 5' primer and a J-beta primer mix, a second PCR was run for roughly 7 to 11 cycles. One entry per CDR3 protein, called by TCRdb with MiXCR from the 5' RACE reads. The sample has about 580,000 distinct CDR3 sequences; roughly 48% are singletons. Isolation of PBMCs gave at least 7 million cells per sample. This CDR3 spans 14 amino acids. The V and J ends lost 4 bases and 7 bases, in that order; junction bases with no gene match: 9. The germline gives CDR1 SEHNR, CDR2 FQNEAQ (reference sequence). This TCR was sampled from a man aged 80 or over in good health. The chain uses TRBV7-9 and TRBJ1-1; 7 nucleotides align to TRBD1. The source material was blood. The CDR3, as DNA: TGTGCCAGCAGCTCACAGGGACAGACACTTGAAGCTTTCTTT. Amino acids: CASSSQGQTLEAFF.